Described below is a single T cell receptor beta chain sequence and its context. Its antigen is undetermined. Those patients who had chemo-refractory metastatic non-small-cell lung cancer were given focal radiation along with CTLA-4 blockade through ipilimumab. Clones were read by immunoSEQ multiplex PCR, and TCRdb kept only the in-frame ones, dropping some. The sample holds roughly 100,000 clones, roughly 80% seen once. This sample is drawn from a study of radiotherapy plus CTLA-4 blockade in lung cancer. Study-level findings and limits: Dynamics of early blood T cell clones, together with interferon-beta, were reportedly the best predictors of response.

Sequencing was performed on peripheral blood, taken from a patient treated with radiotherapy plus ipilimumab. The receptor's source is a human donor with non-small cell lung cancer that progressed on radiotherapy plus ipilimumab.

The CDR3 coding sequence is TGTGCCAGCTCAGACACAGATACGCAGTATTTT. This codes for CASSDTDTQYF. This chain links TRBV18 with TRBJ2-3; no clear D gene. In germline, CDR1 is KGHSH, CDR2 LQKENI. V lost 5 bases, J lost 2 bases, and 2 bases lay in between. CDR3 length equals 11 residues.